This section outlines one T cell receptor (beta chain) sequence together with its context. Antigen: not known. This specimen belongs to a study of Graves' ophthalmopathy and Graves' hyperthyroidism. CDR1 is MNHEY and CDR2 is SVGAGI in the germline V gene. V was clipped by 2 bases and J by 5 bases; unmatched bases: 1. The CDR3 totals 14 residues. Study conclusions and caveats: Cross-validated, the 13-signature model showed 87.88%/81.08% sensitivity/specificity, and 80%/75% in the test set.

Transcripts of RNA were the source for amplifying TCR beta CDR3 regions. The first-round RT-PCR employed HTBI primers together with the Qiagen OneStep RT-PCR kit. A multiplex PCR was then performed as the second round. TCRdb analysed the multiplex PCR reads with MiXCR anew, one entry per CDR3 protein. Of under 200,000 distinct CDR3 sequences listed, roughly two fifths were seen once; the top ten hold 4.5% to 6%. The receptor's source is a middle-aged woman with Graves' ophthalmopathy. Sequences were obtained from peripheral blood. The chain carries TRBV6-5 and TRBJ2-7, with TRBD2 identical over 12 bases. CDR3 region: CASSYLAGGDEQYF. CDR3 nucleotides: TGTGCCAGCAGTTACCTAGCGGGAGGGGACGAGCAGTACTTC.